The entry that follows covers one T cell receptor (beta chain) sequence. Its cognate antigen is unknown. The CDR3 spans 14 residues. Germline CDR1 reads SEHNR; CDR2 reads FQNEAQ (reference sequence). The data were taken from a study of CXCR3-negative and CXCR3-positive naive CD8 T cells. Study-level information: Each library held about 1.5 +/- 0.3 million TRB reads, 120 million to 150 million in total.

Using triplicate sorts, 250,000 to 350,000 cells were collected each time from every CD8+ T cell subset. UMI-tagged TRB cDNA libraries were built via 5' RACE. From the 5' RACE reads, TCRdb lists one entry per CDR3 protein and no DNA. This repertoire includes around 41,000 distinct CDR3 sequences. Findings and limits, study-wide: TCR strength was inferred from TRB CDR3 properties, while surface CD5 was comparable between naive subsets. Similarly elevated diversity marked both naive subsets, with memory CD8+ cells showing far lower diversity.

The sample comprised memory CD8+ T cells from blood. The TCR was taken from a human donor in good health. Some clones in this sample may be carry-over from other donors' samples. The chain joins TRBV7-9 to TRBJ2-5. The CDR3 sequence is CASSLVVGQETQYF.